This entry lists 7 T cell receptor beta chains sequenced from one sample in a study of regulatory T cells in long-lasting Graves disease. According to the study, TCR beta libraries were built with iRepertoire HTBI primers and CDR3-region Arm-PCR. TCRdb reanalysed the multiplex PCR reads using MiXCR and keeps one entry per CDR3 protein. The sample records almost 350,000 distinct CDR3 sequences, around 20% being singletons. Time point given: persistent/refractory GD, antithyroid drugs over 5 years with positive TRAb. From RNA extracted from PBMCs, the TCR library was made. The sequences come from peripheral blood mononuclear cells (PBMCs), collected when the disease was refractory, from a patient treated with antithyroid drugs. All receptors come from a female donor with Graves disease.

This clonotype was observed at least ten times. The CDR3 region has the DNA TGTGCCAGCAGCTTGATGGGATCTAATAGCAATCAGCCCCAGCATTTT. It translates to CASSLMGSNSNQPQHF. This chain uses TRBV7-8 with TRBJ1-5; D uncertain. The V gene lost 3 bases and the J gene lost 0 bases, with 12 bases spanning the gap. The CDR3 runs 16 residues. Germline CDR1 SGHVS, CDR2 FQNEAQ.

Comment on this clonotype: It may be a read error: a sequence one base away is much more abundant. V is TRBV6-4 and J is TRBJ2-7; D gene unclear. The CDR3 has 13 residues. Germline CDR1 and CDR2: MRHNA and SNTAGT. The CDR3 reads CASSAQESYVQYF. CDR3 DNA sequence: TGTGCCAGCAGTGCCCAGGAAAGCTACGTGCAGTACTTC.

The table lists this clonotype with many counts. This rearrangement joins TRBV2 to TRBJ1-6; D not resolved. This CDR3 spans 14 amino acids. The V end was cut by 4 bases, the J end by 5 bases, with 9 bases between. Germline CDR1 SNHLY, CDR2 FYNNEI. The CDR3 protein is CASSGLTHNSPLHF. The CDR3 region has the DNA TGTGCCAGCAGTGGGTTGACTCATAATTCACCCCTCCACTTT. The entire variable domain, with the rest obtained from reference TRBV2 and TRBJ1-6, is as follows: EPEVTQTPSHQVTQMGQEVILRCVPISNHLYFYWYRQILGQKVEFLVSFYNNEISEKSEIFDDQFSVERPDGSNFTLKIRSTKLEDSAMYFCASSGLTHNSPLHFGNGTRLTVT.

This clonotype came up a few times. V is TRBV6-1 and J is TRBJ2-5, with D possibly being TRBD2 (5 bases). The J call may be incorrect, as the DNA end agrees better with TRBJ2-7. Germline CDR1 MNHNS, CDR2 SASEGT. The CDR3 consists of 15 residues. The CDR3 nucleotides are TGTGCCAGCAGTGAAGCGACCAGGACTTCCTACGAGCAGTACTTC. Translated, it gives CASSEATRTSYEQYF.

The chain employs TRBV20-1 and TRBJ1-1; possibly TRBD1 for D (6 bases). CDR1 and CDR2 from the germline V gene are DFQATT and SNEGSKA (reference sequence). This CDR3 has 12 amino acids. In nucleotides, the CDR3 is TGCAGGTTAGAGGGGGAGAACACTGAAGCTTTCTTT. Translating gives CRLEGENTEAFF.

This clonotype was seen at least ten times. The chain combines TRBV12-3 or TRBV12-4 with TRBJ1-2; perhaps TRBD1 as D (6 bases). This CDR3 has 13 residues. The V gene lost 6 bases and the J gene lost 8 bases, with 16 bases spanning the gap. DNA of the CDR3: TGTGCCAGCAGCACGGGGGGGGCTCGAGGCTACACCTTC. It codes for CASSTGGARGYTF.

The rearrangement joins TRBV5-1 to TRBJ1-1; D gene ambiguous. This CDR3 is 14 amino acids long. Trimming removed 0 bases at V and 2 bases at J, with 8 bases between. Germline CDR1 and CDR2: SGHRS and YFSETQ. In DNA, the CDR3 is TGCGCCAGCAGCTTGGGCGACATAAACACTGAAGCTTTCTTT. It specifies CASSLGDINTEAFF.